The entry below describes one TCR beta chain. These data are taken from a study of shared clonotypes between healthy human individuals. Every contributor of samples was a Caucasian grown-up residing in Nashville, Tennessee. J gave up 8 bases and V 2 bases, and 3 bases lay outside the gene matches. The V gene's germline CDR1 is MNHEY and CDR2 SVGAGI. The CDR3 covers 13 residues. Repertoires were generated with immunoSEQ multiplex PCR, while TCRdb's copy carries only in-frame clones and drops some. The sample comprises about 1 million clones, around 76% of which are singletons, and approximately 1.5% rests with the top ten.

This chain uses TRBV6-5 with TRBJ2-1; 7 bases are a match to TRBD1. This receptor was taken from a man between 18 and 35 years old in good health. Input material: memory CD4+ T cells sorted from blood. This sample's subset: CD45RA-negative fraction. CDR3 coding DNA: TGTGCCAGCAGTTACCTTGACAGGGATGAGCAGTTCTTC. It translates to CASSYLDRDEQFF.